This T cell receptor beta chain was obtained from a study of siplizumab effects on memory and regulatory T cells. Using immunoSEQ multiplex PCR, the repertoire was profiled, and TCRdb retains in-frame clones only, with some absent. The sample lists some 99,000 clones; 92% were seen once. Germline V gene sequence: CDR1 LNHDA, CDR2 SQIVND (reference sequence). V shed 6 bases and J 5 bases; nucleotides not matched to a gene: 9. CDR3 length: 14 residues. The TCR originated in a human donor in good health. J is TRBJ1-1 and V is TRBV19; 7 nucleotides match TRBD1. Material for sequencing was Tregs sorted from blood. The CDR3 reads CASRNDREGTEAFF. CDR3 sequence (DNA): TGTGCCAGTAGGAACGACAGGGAGGGGACTGAAGCTTTCTTT. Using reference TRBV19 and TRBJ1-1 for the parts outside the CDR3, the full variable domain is DGGITQSPKYLFRKEGQNVTLSCEQNLNHDAMYWYRQDPGQGLRLIYYSQIVNDFQKGDIAEGYSVSREKKESFPLTVTSAQKNPTAFYLCASRNDREGTEAFFGQGTRLTVV.